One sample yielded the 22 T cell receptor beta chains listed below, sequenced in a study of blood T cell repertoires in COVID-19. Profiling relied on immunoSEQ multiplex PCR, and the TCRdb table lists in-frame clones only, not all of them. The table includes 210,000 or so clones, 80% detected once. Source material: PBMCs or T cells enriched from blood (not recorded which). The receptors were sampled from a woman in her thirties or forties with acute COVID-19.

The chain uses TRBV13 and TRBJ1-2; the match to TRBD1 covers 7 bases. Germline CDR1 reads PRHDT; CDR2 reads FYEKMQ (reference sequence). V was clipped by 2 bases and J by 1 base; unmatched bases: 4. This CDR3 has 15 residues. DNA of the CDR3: TGTGCCAGCAGCTTAAATCAGGGGGTTAACTATGGCTACACCTTC. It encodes CASSLNQGVNYGYTF.

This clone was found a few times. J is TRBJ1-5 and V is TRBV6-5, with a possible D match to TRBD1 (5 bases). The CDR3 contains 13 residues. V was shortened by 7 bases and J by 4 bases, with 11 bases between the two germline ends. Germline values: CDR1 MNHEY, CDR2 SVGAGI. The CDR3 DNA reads TGTGCCAGCACCATCCAGGGAAATCAGCCCCAGCATTTT. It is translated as CASTIQGNQPQHF.

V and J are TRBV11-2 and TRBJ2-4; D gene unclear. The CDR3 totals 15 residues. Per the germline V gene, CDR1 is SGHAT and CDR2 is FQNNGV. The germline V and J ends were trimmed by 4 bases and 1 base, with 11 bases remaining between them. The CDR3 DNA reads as TGTGCCAGCAGCTCACTACGTCATGCCAAAAACATTCAGTACTTC. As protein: CASSSLRHAKNIQYF.

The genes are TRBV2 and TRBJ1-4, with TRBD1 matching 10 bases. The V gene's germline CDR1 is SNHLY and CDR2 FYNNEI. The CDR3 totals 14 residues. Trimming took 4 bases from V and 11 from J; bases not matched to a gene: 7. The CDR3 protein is CASSGTGGVAKLFF. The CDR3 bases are TGTGCCAGCAGTGGGACAGGGGGGGTTGCGAAACTGTTTTTT.

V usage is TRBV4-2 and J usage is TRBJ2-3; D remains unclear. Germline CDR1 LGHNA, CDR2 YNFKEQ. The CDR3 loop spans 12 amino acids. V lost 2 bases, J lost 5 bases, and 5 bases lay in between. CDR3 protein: CASSQQQDTQYF. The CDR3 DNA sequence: TGTGCCAGCAGCCAACAACAAGATACGCAGTATTTT.

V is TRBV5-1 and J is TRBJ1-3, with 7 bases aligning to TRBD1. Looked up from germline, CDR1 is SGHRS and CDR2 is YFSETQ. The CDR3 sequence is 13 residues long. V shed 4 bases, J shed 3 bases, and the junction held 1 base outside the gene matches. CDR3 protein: CASSGTVGNTIYF. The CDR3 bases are TGCGCCAGCAGCGGGACAGTTGGAAACACCATATATTTT.

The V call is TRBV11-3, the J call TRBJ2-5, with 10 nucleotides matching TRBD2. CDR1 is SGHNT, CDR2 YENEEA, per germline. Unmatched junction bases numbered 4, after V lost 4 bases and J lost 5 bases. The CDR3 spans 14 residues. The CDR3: CASSSGLARETQYF. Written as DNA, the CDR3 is TGTGCCAGCAGCTCGGGACTAGCGAGGGAGACCCAGTACTTC.

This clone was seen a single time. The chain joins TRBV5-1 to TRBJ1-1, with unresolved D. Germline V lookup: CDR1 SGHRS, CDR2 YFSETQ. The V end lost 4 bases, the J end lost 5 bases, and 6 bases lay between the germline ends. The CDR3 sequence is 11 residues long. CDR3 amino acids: CASSPGTEAFF. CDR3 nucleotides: TGCGCCAGCAGCCCCGGGACTGAAGCTTTCTTT.

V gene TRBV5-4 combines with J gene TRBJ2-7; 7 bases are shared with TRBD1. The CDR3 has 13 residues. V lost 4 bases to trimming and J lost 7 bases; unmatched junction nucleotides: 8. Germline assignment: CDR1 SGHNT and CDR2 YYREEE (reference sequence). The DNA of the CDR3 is TGTGCCAGCAGCCCGTCGACAGGGCGGGAGCAGTACTTC. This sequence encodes CASSPSTGREQYF.

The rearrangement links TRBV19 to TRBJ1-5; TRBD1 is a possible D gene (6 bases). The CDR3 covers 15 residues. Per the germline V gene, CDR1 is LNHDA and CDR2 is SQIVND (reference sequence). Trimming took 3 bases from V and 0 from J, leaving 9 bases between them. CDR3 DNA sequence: TGTGCCAGTAGTATCGGACAGATTAGCAATCAGCCCCAGCATTTT. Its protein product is CASSIGQISNQPQHF.

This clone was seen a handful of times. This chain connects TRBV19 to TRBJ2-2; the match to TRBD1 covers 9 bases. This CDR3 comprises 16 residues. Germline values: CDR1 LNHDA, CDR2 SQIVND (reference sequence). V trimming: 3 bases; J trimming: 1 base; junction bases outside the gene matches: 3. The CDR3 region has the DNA TGTGCCAGTAGTATTCCGGGACAGGGGAACACCGGGGAGCTGTTTTTT. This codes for CASSIPGQGNTGELFF.

The CDR3 reads CASSHRDSNQPQHF. CDR3 nucleotide sequence: TGTGCCAGCAGTCATAGAGATAGCAATCAGCCCCAGCATTTT. The rearrangement links TRBV27 to TRBJ1-5; D remains unclear. The germline V gene has CDR1 MNHEY and CDR2 SMNVEV (reference sequence). The CDR3 has 14 residues. With 5 bases removed from V and 0 bases from J, the gap between germline ends came to 8 bases.

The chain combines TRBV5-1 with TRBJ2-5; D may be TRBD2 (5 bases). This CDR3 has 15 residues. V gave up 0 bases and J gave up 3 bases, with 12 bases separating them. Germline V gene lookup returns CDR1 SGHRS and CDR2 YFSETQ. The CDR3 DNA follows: TGCGCCAGCAGCTTGGCGGGGAGACGGGAAGAGACCCAGTACTTC. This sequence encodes CASSLAGRREETQYF.

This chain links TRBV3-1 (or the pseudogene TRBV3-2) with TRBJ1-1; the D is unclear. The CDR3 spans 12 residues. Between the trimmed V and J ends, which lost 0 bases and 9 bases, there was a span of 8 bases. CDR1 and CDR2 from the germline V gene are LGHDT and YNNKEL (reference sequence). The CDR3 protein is CASSQDISKAFF. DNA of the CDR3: TGTGCCAGCAGCCAAGATATTAGTAAAGCTTTCTTT.

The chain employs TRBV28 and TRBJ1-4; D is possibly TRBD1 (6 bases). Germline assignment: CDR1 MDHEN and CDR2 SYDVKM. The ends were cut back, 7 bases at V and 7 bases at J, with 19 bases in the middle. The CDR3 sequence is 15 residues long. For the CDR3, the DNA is TGTGCCAGCACCACCCCCGCAGGGGCGGGTGAAAAACTGTTTTTT. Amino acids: CASTTPAGAGEKLFF. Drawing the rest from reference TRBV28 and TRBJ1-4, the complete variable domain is DVKVTQSSRYLVKRTGEKVFLECVQDMDHENMFWYRQDPGLGLRLIYFSYDVKMKEKGDIPEGYSVSREKKERFSLILESASTNQTSMYLCASTTPAGAGEKLFFGSGTQLSVL.

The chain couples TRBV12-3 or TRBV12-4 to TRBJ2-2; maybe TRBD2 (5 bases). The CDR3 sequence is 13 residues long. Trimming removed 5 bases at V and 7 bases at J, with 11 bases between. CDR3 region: CASSVLVIGELFF. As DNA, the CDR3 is TGTGCCAGCAGTGTACTAGTGATCGGGGAGCTGTTTTTT.

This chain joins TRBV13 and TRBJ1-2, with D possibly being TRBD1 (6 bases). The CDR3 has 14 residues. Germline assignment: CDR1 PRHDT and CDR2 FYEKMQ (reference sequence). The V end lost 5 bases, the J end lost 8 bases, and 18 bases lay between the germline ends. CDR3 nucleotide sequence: TGTGCCAGCAGCGCGTGGACTCAGGGGATCGGCTACACCTTC. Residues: CASSAWTQGIGYTF.

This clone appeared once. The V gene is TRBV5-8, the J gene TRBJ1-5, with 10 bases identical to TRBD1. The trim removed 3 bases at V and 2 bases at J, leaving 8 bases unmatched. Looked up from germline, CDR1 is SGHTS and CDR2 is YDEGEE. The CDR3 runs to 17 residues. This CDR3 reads CASSSGQGVYGNQPQHF. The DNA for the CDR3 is TGTGCCAGCAGCTCCGGACAGGGGGTTTATGGCAATCAGCCCCAGCATTTT.

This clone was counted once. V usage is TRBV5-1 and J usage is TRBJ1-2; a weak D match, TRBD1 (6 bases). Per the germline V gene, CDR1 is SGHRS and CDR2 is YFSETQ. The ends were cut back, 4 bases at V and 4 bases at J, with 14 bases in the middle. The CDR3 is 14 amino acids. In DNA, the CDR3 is TGCGCCAGCAGCCCAAACAGGGAAAGCTATGGCTACACCTTC. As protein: CASSPNRESYGYTF.

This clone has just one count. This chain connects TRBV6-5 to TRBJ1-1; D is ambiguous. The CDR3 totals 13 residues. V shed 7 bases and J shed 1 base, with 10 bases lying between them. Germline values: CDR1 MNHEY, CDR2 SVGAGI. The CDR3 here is CASTLSKNTEAFF. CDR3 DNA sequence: TGTGCCAGCACTCTTTCTAAGAACACTGAAGCTTTCTTT.

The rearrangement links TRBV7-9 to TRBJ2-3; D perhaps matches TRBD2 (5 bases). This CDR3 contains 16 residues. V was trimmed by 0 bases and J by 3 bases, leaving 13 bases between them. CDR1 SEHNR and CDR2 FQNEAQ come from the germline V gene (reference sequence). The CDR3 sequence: CASSLAGGPTTDTQYF. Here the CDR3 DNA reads TGTGCCAGCAGCTTAGCCGGCGGGCCAACAACAGATACGCAGTATTTT.

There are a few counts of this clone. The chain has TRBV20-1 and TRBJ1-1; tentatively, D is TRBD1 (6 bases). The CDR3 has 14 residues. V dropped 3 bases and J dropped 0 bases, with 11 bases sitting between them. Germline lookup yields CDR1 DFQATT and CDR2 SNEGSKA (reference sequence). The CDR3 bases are TGCAGTGCTAGTGAGACAGGACTGAACACTGAAGCTTTCTTT. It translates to CSASETGLNTEAFF.